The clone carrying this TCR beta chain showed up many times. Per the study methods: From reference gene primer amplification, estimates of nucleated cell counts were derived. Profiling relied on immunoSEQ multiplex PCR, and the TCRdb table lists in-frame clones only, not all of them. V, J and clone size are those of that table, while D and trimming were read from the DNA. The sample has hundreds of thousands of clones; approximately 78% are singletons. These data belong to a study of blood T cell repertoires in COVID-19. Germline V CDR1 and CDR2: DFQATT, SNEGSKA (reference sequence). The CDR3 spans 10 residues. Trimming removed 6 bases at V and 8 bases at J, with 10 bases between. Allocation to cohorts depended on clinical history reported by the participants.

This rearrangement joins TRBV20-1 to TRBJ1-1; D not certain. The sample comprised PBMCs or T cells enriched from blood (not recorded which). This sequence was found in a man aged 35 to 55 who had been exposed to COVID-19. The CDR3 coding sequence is TGCAGTGCGAGTAAACAAGAAGCTTTCTTT. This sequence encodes CSASKQEAFF.